The 27 T cell receptor beta chains below come from one sample, sequenced in a study of T cells after yellow fever vaccination. From the 5' RACE reads, TCRdb called clonotypes with MiXCR, one entry per CDR3 protein. Of more than 350,000 distinct CDR3 sequences listed, around a tenth are singletons. The sequencing used PBMCs, collected on the day of the first yellow fever vaccination. The source of these receptors is a man between 18 and 29 years old who received the YFV17D yellow fever vaccine.

This clonotype showed up just a few times. The chain is built from TRBV30 and TRBJ2-6; TRBD1 or TRBD2 may be the D gene (5 bases each). The CDR3 runs to 15 residues. Germline values: CDR1 GTSNPN, CDR2 SVGIG (reference sequence). Trimming removed 0 bases at V and 4 bases at J, with 10 bases between. CDR3 sequence: CAWSVLGEGANVLTF. The CDR3 nucleotides are TGTGCCTGGAGTGTATTGGGGGAAGGGGCCAACGTCCTGACTTTC. The whole variable domain, remainder taken from reference TRBV30 and TRBJ2-6, is SQTIHQWPATLVQPVGSPLSLECTVEGTSNPNLYWYRQAAGRGLQLLFYSVGIGQISSEVPQNLSASRPQDRQFILSSKKLLLSDSGFYLCAWSVLGEGANVLTFGAGSRLTVL.

This clonotype was found a few times. The V call is TRBV4-3, the J call TRBJ1-6, with 9 bases lining up with TRBD1. Germline V gene lookup returns CDR1 LGHNA and CDR2 YSLEER. With V trimmed by 0 bases and J by 0 bases, 6 bases remained unmatched. This CDR3 is 19 amino acids long. DNA for the CDR3: TGCGCCAGCAGCCAAGATCTGGACAGGGGACGCTCCTATAATTCACCCCTCCACTTT. Its translation: CASSQDLDRGRSYNSPLHF.

This clonotype showed up just a few times. The V call is TRBV4-3, the J call TRBJ2-5, with D possibly matching TRBD1 (5 bases). Per the germline V gene, CDR1 is LGHNA and CDR2 is YSLEER. This CDR3 spans 15 amino acids. V lost 1 base and J lost 4, with 13 bases in between. CDR3 nucleotide sequence: TGCGCCAGCAGCCAAGGACAGAAAGACAGAGAGACCCAGTACTTC. This codes for CASSQGQKDRETQYF.

The rearrangement uses TRBV3-1 and TRBJ2-3, with a possible D match to TRBD2 (6 bases). The CDR3 is 14 residues long. Germline CDR1 reads LGHDT; CDR2 reads YNNKEL (reference sequence). V was pared by 4 bases and J by 5 bases, with 13 bases between. The CDR3 nucleotides read TGTGCCAGCAGCCGCTTGGCGCGGGGAGATACGCAGTATTTT. It specifies CASSRLARGDTQYF.

This chain uses TRBV5-6 with TRBJ1-1; D perhaps matches TRBD1 (6 bases). Per germline, CDR1 SGHDT and CDR2 YYEEEE. V lost 6 bases and J lost 1, with 10 bases in between. The CDR3 has 13 residues. CDR3 coding DNA: TGTGCCAGCAAGGCAGGGGCGAACACTGAAGCTTTCTTT. It codes for CASKAGANTEAFF.

This chain uses TRBV4-2 with TRBJ1-5, with TRBD1 matching 10 bases. The trim removed 4 bases at V and 3 bases at J, leaving 6 bases unmatched. The CDR3 spans 16 residues. Looked up from germline, CDR1 is LGHNA and CDR2 is YNFKEQ. The CDR3 DNA is TGTGCCAGCAGCCTCGGACAGGGGGGGGACAATCAGCCCCAGCATTTT. Translating it yields CASSLGQGGDNQPQHF.

The genes are TRBV5-6 and TRBJ1-5, with a possible D match to TRBD1 (5 bases). The length of the CDR3 is 14 residues. The V end lost 4 bases, the J end lost 2 bases, and 10 bases lay between the germline ends. Germline V gene data show CDR1 as SGHDT and CDR2 as YYEEEE. Written as DNA, the CDR3 is TGTGCCAGCAGCCCAATGGGGGGCAATCAGCCCCAGCATTTT. It codes for CASSPMGGNQPQHF.

This clonotype occurred a few times. This rearrangement joins TRBV29-1 to TRBJ2-5, with 9 bases matching TRBD2. This CDR3 contains 14 residues. The germline V gene encodes CDR1 SQVTM and CDR2 ANQGSEA. Germline trimming cut 3 bases from V and 5 bases from J; bases unmatched to any gene: 7. The CDR3 loop is CSVERGGTRETQYF. In nucleotides, the CDR3 is TGCAGCGTTGAGCGGGGGGGTACCAGGGAGACCCAGTACTTC.

This sequence joins TRBV4-2 and TRBJ2-5; 7 bases are shared with TRBD1. The V gene's germline CDR1 is LGHNA and CDR2 YNFKEQ. This CDR3 comprises 14 residues. The V gene end was trimmed by 3 bases and the J gene end by 4 bases; junction bases not matched to a gene: 5. CDR3 loop: CASSQGTDGETQYF. CDR3 DNA: TGTGCCAGCAGCCAGGGGACAGATGGAGAGACCCAGTACTTC.

This clonotype was recorded a few times. This chain joins TRBV27 and TRBJ2-3; 8 nucleotides match TRBD2. This CDR3 is 16 amino acids long. Trimming cost V 6 bases and J 4 bases; bases outside gene matches: 12. Germline V gene lookup returns CDR1 MNHEY and CDR2 SMNVEV (reference sequence). The CDR3 sequence: CASSRLAGGVSDTQYF. CDR3 sequence (DNA): TGTGCCAGCAGCAGACTGGCGGGGGGAGTTTCAGATACGCAGTATTTT.

V and J are TRBV12-3 or TRBV12-4 and TRBJ1-4; tentatively, D is TRBD1 (5 bases). V was pared by 3 bases and J by 8 bases, with 16 bases between. This CDR3 has 15 amino acids. For the CDR3, the DNA is TGTGCCAGCAGTTTGACCCCGGGACTCGGCGAAAAACTGTTTTTT. Its translation is CASSLTPGLGEKLFF.

This clonotype was detected ten times or more. CDR3 sequence (DNA): TGCGCCCGCCACCTATTTTCCGGGGAGCTGTTTTTT. Translated: CARHLFSGELFF. The chain couples TRBV5-1 to TRBJ2-2; D is uncertain. CDR1 and CDR2 (germline): SGHRS, YFSETQ. The CDR3 runs 12 residues. The ends were cut back, 10 bases at V and 6 bases at J, with 13 bases in the middle. Together with reference TRBV5-1 and TRBJ2-2, the CDR3 gives the full variable domain: KAGVTQTPRYLIKTRGQQVTLSCSPISGHRSVSWYQQTPGQGLQFLFEYFSETQRNKGNFPGRFSGRQFSNSRSEMNVSTLELGDSALYLCARHLFSGELFFGEGSRLTVL.

This clonotype has more than one count but fewer than ten. The chain uses TRBV5-1 and TRBJ2-3, with D maybe TRBD1 (6 bases). The germline V gene encodes CDR1 SGHRS and CDR2 YFSETQ. The V and J ends lost 0 bases and 5 bases respectively, with 13 bases between them. This CDR3 spans 15 amino acids. CDR3: CASSLGGHGGDTQYF. The CDR3 bases are TGCGCCAGCAGCTTGGGGGGACATGGGGGAGATACGCAGTATTTT.

V gene TRBV25-1 combines with J gene TRBJ1-6; TRBD1 might be the D (6 bases). The CDR3 has 14 amino acids. Trimming cost V 8 bases and J 10 bases, with 18 bases left between them. Germline-derived CDR1 and CDR2 are MGHDK and SYGVNS. CDR3 protein: CASSWGQGTSPLHF. The DNA for the CDR3 is TGTGCCAGCTCATGGGGGCAGGGTACCTCACCCCTCCACTTT.

This clonotype was counted ten times or more. The rearrangement uses TRBV5-1 and TRBJ2-2; no clear D. This CDR3 region has 12 residues. Per germline, CDR1 SGHRS and CDR2 YFSETQ. V lost 3 bases and J lost 1, with 1 base in between. CDR3 amino acids: CASSWNTGELFF. The CDR3 DNA reads as TGCGCCAGCAGCTGGAACACCGGGGAGCTGTTTTTT.

This chain connects TRBV7-7 to TRBJ2-2; unclear D gene. Germline lookup yields CDR1 SSHAT and CDR2 FNYEAQ (reference sequence). This CDR3 has 16 residues. Trimming removed 1 base at V and 0 bases at J, with 9 bases between. Written as DNA, the CDR3 is TGTGCCAGCAGCTTAGGGCAGCACCCGAACACCGGGGAGCTGTTTTTT. It specifies CASSLGQHPNTGELFF.

J is TRBJ1-3 and V is TRBV20-1; D not certain. The germline gives CDR1 DFQATT, CDR2 SNEGSKA (reference sequence). The V gene lost 3 bases and the J gene lost 3 bases, with 9 bases spanning the gap. This CDR3 contains 13 residues. The CDR3 DNA reads as TGCAGTGCTAGGGCGAGTGATGGAAACACCATATATTTT. Its protein product is CSARASDGNTIYF.

This clonotype occurred many times. The V and J genes are TRBV6-1 and TRBJ2-2, with 7 positions matching TRBD1. The V segment lost 0 bases and the J segment 0 bases; nucleotides outside the gene matches: 1. Germline assignment: CDR1 MNHNS and CDR2 SASEGT. CDR3 length equals 16 residues. The chain's CDR3 is CASSEAGTANTGELFF. The CDR3, as DNA: TGTGCCAGCAGTGAAGCCGGGACAGCGAACACCGGGGAGCTGTTTTTT.

The rearrangement joins TRBV9 to TRBJ2-1, with 8 bases identical to TRBD2. Germline assignment: CDR1 SGDLS and CDR2 YYNGEE. The CDR3 contains 13 residues. Trimming took 7 bases from V and 4 from J; bases not matched to a gene: 4. CDR3 in amino acids: CASGAGGYNEQFF. Written as DNA, the CDR3 is TGTGCCAGCGGGGCGGGGGGTTACAATGAGCAGTTCTTC.

The chain joins TRBV5-4 to TRBJ1-1, with D possibly TRBD1 on 6 matching bases. The V end was cut by 4 bases, the J end by 1 base, with 11 bases between. This CDR3 has 14 amino acids. Looked up from germline, CDR1 is SGHNT and CDR2 is YYREEE (reference sequence). The CDR3 spells CASSPPDRNTEAFF. The CDR3 DNA reads as TGTGCCAGCAGCCCGCCGGACAGGAACACTGAAGCTTTCTTT. The complete variable domain, with remaining parts taken from reference TRBV5-4 and TRBJ1-1, reads ETGVTQSPTHLIKTRGQQVTLRCSSQSGHNTVSWYQQALGQGPQFIFQYYREEENGRGNFPPRFSGLQFPNYSSELNVNALELDDSALYLCASSPPDRNTEAFFGQGTRLTVV.

This clonotype was counted only a few times. This chain joins TRBV7-9 and TRBJ2-1; 7 bases are shared with TRBD2. V shed 5 bases, J shed 3 bases, and the junction held 10 bases outside the gene matches. The CDR3 is 16 amino acids. Per the germline V gene, CDR1 is SEHNR and CDR2 is FQNEAQ (reference sequence). The CDR3 DNA follows: TGTGCCAGCAGCCGTGCGACTAGCCAATTCTACAATGAGCAGTTCTTC. This codes for CASSRATSQFYNEQFF.

This clonotype appeared once. This may arise from a read error, as a much more abundant clone is one base away. The chain recombines TRBV15 with TRBJ2-3; perhaps TRBD2 as D (7 bases). The germline CDR1 and CDR2 sequences are LNHNV and YYDKDF (reference sequence). CDR3 length: 13 residues. Here the CDR3 DNA reads TGTGCCACCAGACGGGGGGCCGCAGATTCGCAGTATTTT. Translating gives CATRRGAADSQYF. Filled out from reference TRBV15 and TRBJ2-3, the complete variable domain reads DAMVIQNPRYQVTQFGKPVTLSCSQTLNHNVMYWYQQKSSQAPKLLFHYYDKDFNNEADTPDNFQSRRPNTSFCFLDIRSPGLGDTAMYLCATRRGAADSQYFGPGTRLTVL.

The V and J genes are TRBV5-1 and TRBJ1-2; 8 bases are a match to TRBD1. The CDR3 extends over 13 amino acids. J was trimmed by 7 bases and V by 4 bases; bases with no gene match: 6. Germline V gene sequence: CDR1 SGHRS, CDR2 YFSETQ. The CDR3 loop reads CASSPTGALGYTF. CDR3 nucleotide sequence: TGCGCCAGCAGCCCGACAGGGGCTCTTGGCTACACCTTC.

This clonotype was detected a few times. This sequence joins TRBV7-2 and TRBJ2-5, with D possibly TRBD2 on 6 matching bases. CDR3 length: 14 residues. Trimming stripped 3 bases from V and 5 bases from J, with 13 bases between. Germline assignment: CDR1 SGHTA and CDR2 FQGNSA. The CDR3 here is CASSFLGRSETQYF. For the CDR3, the DNA is TGTGCCAGCAGCTTTCTGGGGAGGTCGGAGACCCAGTACTTC.

This clonotype has more than one count but fewer than ten. The V and J genes are TRBV15 and TRBJ1-2; TRBD1 might be the D (5 bases). Trimming removed 0 bases from V and 4 bases from J, with 9 bases in between. The CDR3 length is 14 residues. Germline V CDR1 and CDR2: LNHNV, YYDKDF (reference sequence). The CDR3 is CATSRDRGSYGYTF. Here the CDR3 DNA reads TGTGCCACCAGCAGAGATAGGGGATCCTATGGCTACACCTTC. Full variable domain (remainder filled in from reference TRBV15 and TRBJ1-2): DAMVIQNPRYQVTQFGKPVTLSCSQTLNHNVMYWYQQKSSQAPKLLFHYYDKDFNNEADTPDNFQSRRPNTSFCFLDIRSPGLGDTAMYLCATSRDRGSYGYTFGSGTRLTVV.

The V and J genes are TRBV12-3 or TRBV12-4 and TRBJ2-2; 7 bases match TRBD2. Trimming cost V 1 base and J 4 bases; bases outside gene matches: 3. The CDR3 consists of 15 residues. CDR3 in amino acids: CASSLERGPTGELFF. For the CDR3, the DNA is TGTGCCAGCAGTTTAGAGCGGGGTCCCACCGGGGAGCTGTTTTTT.

This sequence joins TRBV20-1 and TRBJ2-1, with D possibly TRBD2 on 6 matching bases. The ends were cut back, 6 bases at V and 3 bases at J, with 12 bases in the middle. CDR3 length equals 13 residues. Germline CDR1 reads DFQATT; CDR2 reads SNEGSKA (reference sequence). The DNA for the CDR3 is TGCAGTGCCCCCCGGGACTTCTACAATGAGCAGTTCTTC. Its translation is CSAPRDFYNEQFF.